What follows are 5 T cell receptor beta chains derived from one specimen sequenced in a study of tissue T cells after allogeneic stem cell transplantation. Profiled with immunoSEQ multiplex PCR; TCRdb holds only in-frame clones, not every one. Seen here are about 22,000 clones, approximately 72% observed once, and the top ten hold more than 0.65%. The sequenced sample consisted of spleen. The receptors were gathered from a female BALB/c mouse in good health. This strain has MHC haplotype H2-d.

Worth noting for this clone: Gene labels here are mouse ones. The read finishes 1 residue shy of the CDR3 end, and the germline J gene is used to complete it. V is TRBV13-1 and J is TRBJ2-2; D unresolved. Germline CDR1 NSHNY, CDR2 SYGAGN. Trimming stripped 2 bases from V and 4 bases from J, with 9 bases between. The CDR3 length is 14 residues. The CDR3 region is CASSEGRVTGQLYF. CDR3 DNA (partial): TGTGCCAGCAGTGAAGGGAGGGTCACCGGGCAGCTCTAC.

Of note for this clone: The genes and germline here are from mouse. With the read ending 1 residue before the CDR3 end, the germline J gene is used to fill in that end. This chain links TRBV5 with TRBJ2-5; D gene unclear. CDR3 length: 13 amino acids. Trimming removed 2 bases at V and 3 bases at J, with 6 bases between. Germline CDR1 is LGHNA and CDR2 is YNLKQL (reference sequence). The sequenced part of the CDR3 DNA is TGTGCCAGCAGCCAAAGACTTCAAGACACCCAGTAC. This sequence encodes CASSQRLQDTQY. The entire CDR3 reads CASSQRLQDTQYF.

For this clone: One end of the junction varies from germline; a read error may be responsible. Germline and genes here are mouse. The CDR3 is cut off 1 residue early in the read; its end comes from the germline J gene. The same CDR3 also results from other DNA sequences found in this sample. The rearrangement uses TRBV2 and TRBJ2-3; D unclear. This CDR3 is 13 amino acids long. Germline V gene lookup returns CDR1 LGHNA and CDR2 YSYQKL. The chain's CDR3 is CASSQVGAETLYF. The CDR3 DNA, read in part, is TGTGCTAGCAGCCAAGTGGGTGCAGAAACGCTGTAT.

Concerning this clone itself: Gene names are the mouse ones. The read halts 1 residue ahead of the CDR3 end, with the missing end drawn from the germline J gene. The chain uses TRBV20 and TRBJ2-1, with a possible D match to TRBD1 (5 bases). In germline, CDR1 is GFQATS, CDR2 STVNSAI. The V and J ends lost 5 bases and 2 bases respectively, with 7 bases between them. This CDR3 region has 12 residues. The CDR3 bases that were read are TGTGGTGCTTTGACAGACTATGCTGAGCAGTTC. Protein sequence: CGALTDYAEQF. The whole CDR3 sequence is CGALTDYAEQFF.

On this clone itself: These gene names are mouse names. The CDR3 goes on 1 residue after the read ends, and that part is filled in from the germline J gene. The chain joins TRBV1 to TRBJ2-3, with D perhaps matching TRBD1 or TRBD2 (5 bases each). Trimming took 0 bases from V and 2 from J, leaving 12 bases between them. CDR3 length: 16 residues. Germline V gives CDR1 NSQYPW, CDR2 LRSPGD (reference sequence). The sequenced part of the CDR3 DNA is TGCACCTGCAGTGCAGATTGGGGAGGGGATGCAGAAACGCTGTAT. Translation: CTCSADWGGDAETLY. The CDR3 reads in full as CTCSADWGGDAETLYF. Combining the CDR3 with reference TRBV1 and TRBJ2-3 gives the whole variable domain VTLLEQNPRWRLVPRGQAVNLRCILKNSQYPWMSWYQQDLQKQLQWLFTLRSPGDKEVKSLPGADYLATRVTDTELRLQVANMSQGRTLYCTCSADWGGDAETLYFGSGTRLTVL.